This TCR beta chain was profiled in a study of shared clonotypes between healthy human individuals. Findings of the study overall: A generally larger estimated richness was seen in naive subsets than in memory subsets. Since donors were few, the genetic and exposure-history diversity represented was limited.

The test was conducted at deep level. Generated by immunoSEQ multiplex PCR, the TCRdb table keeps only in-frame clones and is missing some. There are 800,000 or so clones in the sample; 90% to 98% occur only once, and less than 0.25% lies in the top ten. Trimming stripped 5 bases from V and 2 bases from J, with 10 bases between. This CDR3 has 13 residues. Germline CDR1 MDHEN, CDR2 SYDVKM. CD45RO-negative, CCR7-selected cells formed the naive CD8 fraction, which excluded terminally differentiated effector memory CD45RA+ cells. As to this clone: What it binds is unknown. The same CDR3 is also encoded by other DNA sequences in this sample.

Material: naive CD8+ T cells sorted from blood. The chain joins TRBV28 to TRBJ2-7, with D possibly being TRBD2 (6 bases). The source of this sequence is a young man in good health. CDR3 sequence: CASSLGLTYEQYF. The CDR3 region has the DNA TGTGCCAGCAGTCTGGGACTCACCTACGAGCAGTACTTC.